This T cell receptor beta chain emerged from a study of healthy donors' naive CD4 and CD8 T cells. Study background: Donors came from three age groups: 20-25, 40-50 and 60-70 years.

Each TCR library used roughly 510 ng of total RNA and a linear amplification protocol. Authors' analysis steps: Some 78,000 TCR alpha transcripts were sequenced from 5 healthy donors. TCRdb reanalysed the reads using MiXCR and keeps one entry per CDR3 protein. The V and J calls were not made by the authors but by TCRdb's processing. The repertoire includes around 180,000 distinct CDR3 sequences, 65% to 80% of them detected once, and 2.3% sits in the top ten. The V segment lost 3 bases and the J segment 3 bases; nucleotides outside the gene matches: 10. CDR1 and CDR2 from the germline V gene are KGHSH and LQKENI. CDR3 length: 16 amino acids. Findings of the study overall: About an eighth of CD4/CD8 propensity variance appeared explained by V, J and CDR3 charge. Chains were not paired, since alpha and beta were sequenced in bulk.

As concerns this clonotype: Its antigen is still unknown.

What was sequenced was naive CD4+ and CD8+ T cells sorted from blood, pooled from several donors. The source of this sequence is a pool of human donors in good health; the sample pools cells from several healthy donors. The V gene is TRBV18, the J gene TRBJ1-2; TRBD1 matches 7 bases. CDR3 amino acids: CASSPRRQGEHYGYTF. The CDR3 region has the DNA TGTGCCAGCTCACCTCGCCGACAGGGCGAACACTATGGCTACACCTTC.